The present entry profiles one T cell receptor beta chain with its context. Its antigen remains unknown. TCRdb's copy holds only in-frame clones and misses some; the assay was immunoSEQ multiplex PCR. The table lists around 80,000 clones, less than 90% of them singletons. This specimen comes from a study of radiotherapy plus CTLA-4 blockade in lung cancer. In the study overall: Disease control was achieved by about 34% of patients, and objective responses by about 17%.

Study-wide points: After radiotherapy and ipilimumab, tumor-derived clones expanded in peripheral blood. Early blood T cell clone dynamics, with interferon-beta, were reported to best predict response.

This CDR3 spans 14 amino acids. V was shortened by 4 bases and J by 5 bases, with 9 bases between the two germline ends. Germline values: CDR1 LNHDA, CDR2 SQIVND (reference sequence). This clonotype was sampled from a human donor with non-small cell lung cancer who had stable disease on radiotherapy plus ipilimumab. The chain links TRBV19 to TRBJ1-6; a possible D gene is TRBD1 (6 bases). Sample: peripheral blood, taken from a patient treated with radiotherapy plus ipilimumab. CDR3 in amino acids: CASSTGQNNSPLHF. The CDR3 nucleotides read TGTGCCAGTAGTACCGGACAGAATAATTCACCCCTCCACTTT.